This TCR beta chain was found in a study of OX40 agonist ivuxolimab in advanced cancers. General observations from the study: Partial responders at 0.1-3.0 mg/kg showed near-lowest clonal expansion. Some nonresponders likewise displayed low normalized T-cell clonal expansion.

Details on this clone: Its specificity is not known.

This CDR3 is 16 amino acids long. V shed 0 bases and J shed 4 bases, with 18 bases lying between them. Germline values: CDR1 GTSNPN, CDR2 SVGIG (reference sequence). This table comes from immunoSEQ multiplex PCR, and its TCRdb copy is limited to in-frame clones, with some not included. The table includes some 66,000 clones, about 77% detected once. The sequence came from an adult with an advanced solid tumor such as melanoma, head and neck, liver or kidney cancer. Sequencing used CD4+ or CD8+ T cells sorted from blood, obtained in a trial of the OX40 agonist ivuxolimab. The rearrangement links TRBV30 to TRBJ1-1, with D possibly matching TRBD1 (5 bases). The CDR3: CAWSVTFSMRGTEAFF. CDR3 in DNA: TGTGCCTGGAGTGTCACCTTTTCAATGAGGGGCACTGAAGCTTTCTTT.